The text below deals with one T cell receptor beta chain. No antigen is known for it. No base quality values were provided; no much bigger clone lies one nucleotide off. Libraries were constructed by RACE. The sequencer was a NextSeq 500. Library preparation attached unique molecular identifiers to individual cDNA molecules for quantitative, reproducible TCR counting. From each blood RNA sample, both TCR alpha and TCR beta chains were sequenced. Turning to the authors' computational methods: A median of about 87,000 TCRs per sample was observed, with a range of roughly 20,000 to 750,000. V, J and CDR3 annotation of the TCR reads was carried out using the Decombinator software suite. To make PS versus PT1 abundance plots, every sample was subsampled to the same number of TCRs (28,000). TCRs were defined as expanded if absent before sensitization and observed at least eight times at the 2-week time point. Clones were called with MiXCR by TCRdb after fastp trimmed the public reads at Q25, and only in-frame beta chains were retained. Rows with one shared CDR3 protein collapse into an entry with the most common genes and DNA. The V and J calls were determined by TCRdb, not by the authors. The sample table records 190,000 or so distinct CDR3 sequences; about 25% of these occur just once. The top ten constitute roughly 2.5% of the sample.

Per the publication, the time point label means: patch test 3, about 24 weeks after DPC sensitization. In the paper's terms, the treatment or condition label means: therapeutic diphenylcyclopropenone sensitization with weekly scalp DPC. At every patch-test visit, the blood draw took place before the patch test was put on. Eligible patients were aged 18 to 70, diagnosed with alopecia, deemed suitable for DPC therapy, and excluded if pregnant. Total RNA was extracted from unfractionated whole blood collected in Tempus Blood RNA tubes. These data originate in a study of human T cells and chemical hapten exposure (dated by TCRdb to the early 2020s). Notes on the research overall: For sensitization, 2% DPC in acetone was applied to a roughly 2 cm by roughly 2 cm area of upper inner arm skin. Throughout the study period of around 25 weeks, patients also received therapeutic DPC doses to the scalp every week. Alopecia areata with under or over 50% scalp involvement, alopecia totalis and alopecia universalis were represented in the patient cohort, which was mostly female. Peripheral blood TCR repertoire changes were tracked in vivo in alopecia patients during primary and secondary sensitization to the hapten diphenylcyclopropenone (DPC). Libraries were pooled for sequencing, and per-sample TCR yields varied mainly because of small differences in library volumes within the pool. Patch tests used Finn chambers with 0.01% DPC on the upper back, scored after 6 days by International Contact Dermatitis Research Group standards. Patient blood was sampled pre-sensitization (week 0) and at 2, 6 and about 24 weeks after DPC sensitization. Around 30 alopecia patients provided blood for TCR sequencing at one to four time points (pre-sensitization, 2, 6 and 24 weeks).

The CDR3 runs 14 amino acids, cysteine and phenylalanine included. Only the CDR3 portion is preserved as DNA: 42 bases, with reading frame beginning at the first base. CDR1 and CDR2, per the germline V gene, are MRHNA and SNTAGT. V drops 3 bases and J drops 4 bases, leaving 9 bases in between. Study-wide findings and limitations: Significantly more large CDR3 similarity clusters were formed by expanded TCRs than by pre-sensitization or healthy control sets, consistent with antigen-driven responses. After repeated subsampling, changes were observed in the strength of the expansion versus patch-test correlation and in the threshold at which the correlation became significant. Because every patient had alopecia, a presumed autoimmune disease, the patients' immune response might differ from that of healthy individuals. A positive correlation was found between the number of PT1 expanded TCRs and patch test score, with significance reached at thresholds 8, 16 and 32 but not 4. No change with DPC sensitization was found in the number of TCRs above 1 in 1000 frequency, and no evidence of global repertoire structure alterations was found.

Rearrangement joined TRBV6-4 to TRBJ2-2; a tentative D call is TRBD2 (5 bases match). This TCR was sampled from a woman between 40 and 50 years old with alopecia areata. Some clones in this sample may be carry-over from other donors' samples. The material sequenced was whole blood, taken in connection with sensitization to the hapten diphenylcyclopropenone (DPC). CDR3 sequence: CASSERGFTGELFF. The nucleotide sequence reads as follows: TGTGCCAGCAGTGAGAGAGGGTTCACCGGGGAGCTGTTTTTT.